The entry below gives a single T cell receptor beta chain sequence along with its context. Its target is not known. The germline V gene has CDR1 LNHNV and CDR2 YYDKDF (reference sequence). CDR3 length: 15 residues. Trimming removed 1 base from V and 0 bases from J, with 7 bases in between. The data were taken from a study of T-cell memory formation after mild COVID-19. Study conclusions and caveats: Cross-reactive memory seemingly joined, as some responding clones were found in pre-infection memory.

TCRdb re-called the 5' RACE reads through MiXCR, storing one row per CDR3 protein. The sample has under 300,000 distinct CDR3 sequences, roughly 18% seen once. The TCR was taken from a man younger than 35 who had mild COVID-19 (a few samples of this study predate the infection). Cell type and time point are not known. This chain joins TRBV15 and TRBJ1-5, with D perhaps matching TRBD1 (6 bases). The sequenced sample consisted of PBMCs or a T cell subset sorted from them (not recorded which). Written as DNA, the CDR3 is TGTGCCACCAGCAGAGGGGACAATAGCAATCAGCCCCAGCATTTT. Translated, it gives CATSRGDNSNQPQHF.